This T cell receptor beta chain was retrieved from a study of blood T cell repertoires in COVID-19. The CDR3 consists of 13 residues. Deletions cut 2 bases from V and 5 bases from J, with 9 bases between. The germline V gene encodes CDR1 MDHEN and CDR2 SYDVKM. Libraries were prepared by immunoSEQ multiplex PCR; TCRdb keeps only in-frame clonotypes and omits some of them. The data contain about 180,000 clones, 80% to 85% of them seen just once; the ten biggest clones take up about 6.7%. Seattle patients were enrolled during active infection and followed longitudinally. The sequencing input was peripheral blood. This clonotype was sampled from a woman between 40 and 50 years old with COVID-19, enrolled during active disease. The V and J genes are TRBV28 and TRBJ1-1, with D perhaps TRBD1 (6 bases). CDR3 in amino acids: CASSLRGMTEAFF. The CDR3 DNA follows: TGTGCCAGCAGTTTAAGGGGGATGACTGAAGCTTTCTTT. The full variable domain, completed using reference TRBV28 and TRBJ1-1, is DVKVTQSSRYLVKRTGEKVFLECVQDMDHENMFWYRQDPGLGLRLIYFSYDVKMKEKGDIPEGYSVSREKKERFSLILESASTNQTSMYLCASSLRGMTEAFFGQGTRLTVV.